Listed below are T cell receptor beta chains from one sample, sequenced in a study of vaccination and CD4 T cells after COVID-19. These receptors lack a known antigen. TCRdb ran MiXCR on the PCR reads and lists one entry per CDR3 protein. The data contain some 10,000 distinct CDR3 sequences, roughly 30% of them singletons. Input material: CD4+ T cells from blood, cultured in vitro. These receptors all come from a human donor in good health. The CDR3 runs from the conserved cysteine through the conserved F or W. The listing skips clone size in some rows; elsewhere it reads once, few, many or a size class.

V gene	clone size	J gene	CDR3 protein
TRBV20-1	NA	TRBJ2-1	CSAILRGNEQFF
TRBV7-3	NA	TRBJ2-3	CASSINVASGSAYF
TRBV10-3	few	TRBJ2-7	CATGPPFSYEQYF
TRBV5-1	NA	TRBJ2-7	CASSFGGPTTGEQYF
TRBV20-1	few	TRBJ2-5	CSARDSGGPQETQYF
TRBV9	NA	TRBJ1-2	CASSAPPLRDGYTF
TRBV6-1	once	TRBJ2-3	CASKRSLENTDTQYF
TRBV20-1	few	TRBJ1-1	CSAPGRGNTEAFF
TRBV19	few	TRBJ2-5	CASSIGPGGLAGIFETQYF
TRBV28	few	TRBJ1-2	CASSTGTATYGYTF
TRBV6-1	few	TRBJ1-5	CAGGSDQPQHF
TRBV5-4	NA	TRBJ2-3	CASRRLAGDTDTQYF
TRBV6-1	NA	TRBJ2-5	CASSLSRTGLAGGYQETQYF
TRBV7-9	NA	TRBJ1-3	CASPGPISGNTIYF
TRBV7-8	NA	TRBJ2-7	CASGRTGRYEQYF
TRBV7-8	NA	TRBJ1-5	CASSTRTASNQPQHF
TRBV14	NA	TRBJ2-1	CASSQDSVYEQFF
TRBV6-2/TRBV6-3	NA	TRBJ2-1	CASSYSGLAGGGEQFF
TRBV7-8	medium-sized	TRBJ2-7	CASSLSTGGFEQYF
TRBV11-3	NA	TRBJ2-1	CASKSGAANEQFF
TRBV20-1	few	TRBJ2-7	CSAGEIGYEQYF
TRBV7-8	NA	TRBJ2-7	CASSHSSARGGYEQYF
TRBV20-1	few	TRBJ2-3	CSARRLASTDTQYF
TRBV7-6	few	TRBJ2-2	CASSLTGTSFTGELFF